This entry is about one T cell receptor (beta chain). This PCR relied on a set of 60 Vbeta primers and 13 Jbeta primers. Profiled with immunoSEQ multiplex PCR; TCRdb holds only in-frame clones, not every one. The profile shows 80,000 to 100,000 clones, approximately 78% of them singletons. The length of the CDR3 is 15 residues. Germline CDR1 reads KGHSH; CDR2 reads LQKENI. V lost 3 bases and J 0 bases, leaving 12 bases between the germline ends. These data come from a study of cytomegalovirus exposure and HLA in healthy donors. The chain has TRBV18 and TRBJ2-7; no clear D. This TCR was recovered from a man aged 35 to 55 in good health and CMV-seronegative. The sample taken for sequencing was PBMCs. In nucleotides, the CDR3 is TGTGCCAGCTCACCGAGTCAGGTCCTCTCCTACGAGCAGTACTTC. This encodes CASSPSQVLSYEQYF. Filled out from reference TRBV18 and TRBJ2-7, the complete variable domain reads NAGVMQNPRHLVRRRGQEARLRCSPMKGHSHVYWYRQLPEEGLKFMVYLQKENIIDESGMPKERFSAEFPKEGPSILRIQQVVRGDSAAYFCASSPSQVLSYEQYFGPGTRLTVT.